The 29 T cell receptor beta chains below come from one sample, sequenced in a study of blood T cell repertoires in COVID-19. The table came from immunoSEQ multiplex PCR; TCRdb's copy has only in-frame clones and leaves some out. Among fewer than 250,000 clones listed, 80% to 90% were seen once. Sequences were obtained from PBMCs or T cells enriched from blood (not recorded which). The source of these receptors is a middle-aged woman with acute COVID-19.

The V and J genes are TRBV14 and TRBJ2-3; D unclear. There are 15 residues in the CDR3. V was trimmed by 4 bases and J by 0 bases, leaving 11 bases between them. CDR1 and CDR2 from the germline V gene are SGHDN and FVKESK. This chain's CDR3 is CASSRSERSTDTQYF. CDR3 in DNA: TGTGCCAGCAGCCGGAGTGAACGGAGCACAGATACGCAGTATTTT.

This clone was seen a few times. The CDR3 region is CASSVGGETREQYF. The CDR3 DNA reads TGTGCCAGCAGCGTAGGGGGGGAGACTAGGGAGCAGTACTTC. The chain links TRBV9 to TRBJ2-7; TRBD2 is a possible D gene (6 bases). The germline V and J ends were trimmed by 0 bases and 7 bases, with 14 bases remaining between them. There are 14 residues in the CDR3. Germline values: CDR1 SGDLS, CDR2 YYNGEE.

The chain joins TRBV28 to TRBJ1-2; D is uncertain. The CDR3 is 14 amino acids. CDR1 is MDHEN, CDR2 SYDVKM, per germline. V was shortened by 4 bases and J by 7 bases, with 16 bases between the two germline ends. The CDR3 DNA reads as TGTGCCAGCAGTTCCCCGGGCGCGGCGGGTGGCTACACCTTC. It translates to CASSSPGAAGGYTF.

V gene TRBV7-7 combines with J gene TRBJ2-1; TRBD2 matches at 11 bases. V shed 5 bases and J 4 bases; nucleotides not matched to a gene: 7. The germline CDR1 and CDR2 sequences are SSHAT and FNYEAQ (reference sequence). The length of the CDR3 is 16 residues. The CDR3 coding sequence is TGTGCCAGCAGCCGGGGGACTAGCGGAAATTACAATGAGCAGTTCTTC. Translating gives CASSRGTSGNYNEQFF.

This clone was recorded only once. V usage is TRBV10-3 and J usage is TRBJ1-1, with TRBD1 as a possible D gene (6 bases). V was pared by 3 bases and J by 0 bases, with 14 bases between. CDR1 and CDR2 (germline): ENHRY, SYGVKD. The CDR3 contains 16 residues. CDR3 sequence reads: CAISDLAGGLNTEAFF. The CDR3 nucleotides read TGTGCCATCAGTGATCTGGCCGGGGGGCTGAACACTGAAGCTTTCTTT.

The V gene is TRBV2, the J gene TRBJ1-2; TRBD1 matches at 7 bases. The CDR3 contains 13 residues. The junction had 4 bases not matched to a gene; V was cut back by 1 base and J by 8 bases. CDR1 is SNHLY, CDR2 FYNNEI, per germline. The CDR3 DNA sequence: TGTGCCAGCAGTGAAGACAGGGGAGGAGGCTACACCTTC. Encoded protein: CASSEDRGGGYTF.

This clone has more than one count but fewer than ten. This sequence joins TRBV3-1 (or the pseudogene TRBV3-2) and TRBJ2-1, with D perhaps matching TRBD2 (6 bases). V lost 1 base, J lost 0 bases, and 10 bases lay in between. CDR1 and CDR2 from the germline V gene are LGHDT and YNNKEL (reference sequence). This CDR3 is 16 amino acids long. CDR3 in DNA: TGTGCCAGCAGCCAAGTTTGGGGGGTCTCCTACAATGAGCAGTTCTTC. Amino acids: CASSQVWGVSYNEQFF.

There are a few counts of this clone. The CDR3 region has the DNA TGTGCCAGCAGCCTTCCCCCCACTAGCGGTTCGTACAATGAGCAGTTCTTC. Protein product: CASSLPPTSGSYNEQFF. The chain joins TRBV7-9 to TRBJ2-1; 8 nucleotides line up with TRBD2. V lost 5 bases and J lost 4; bases outside the gene matches: 13. Germline lookup yields CDR1 SEHNR and CDR2 FQNEAQ (reference sequence). The CDR3 contains 17 residues.

On this clone: The limits of the CDR3 on the DNA are not certain, so only TCRdb's listed CDR3 is given. The V and J genes are TRBV6-5 and TRBJ1-1; the tabulated D call, TRBD1, remains unverified against the DNA. The CDR3 comprises 14 residues, both ends counted. The germline V gene encodes CDR1 MNHEY and CDR2 SVGAGI. The CDR3 loop is CASSSSQGVTEAFF.

The chain uses TRBV24-1 and TRBJ1-5; D perhaps matches TRBD1 (6 bases). Germline V CDR1 and CDR2: KGHDR, SFDVKD. The CDR3 length is 14 residues. V lost 5 bases, J lost 4 bases, and 11 bases lay in between. CDR3 in amino acids: CATSAQGFNQPQHF. In DNA, the CDR3 is TGTGCCACCAGTGCCCAGGGGTTTAATCAGCCCCAGCATTTT.

The V gene is TRBV24-1, the J gene TRBJ2-1; 8 bases line up with TRBD1. V trimming: 10 bases; J trimming: 4 bases; junction bases outside the gene matches: 8. This CDR3 spans 14 amino acids. Germline V gives CDR1 KGHDR, CDR2 SFDVKD. This chain's CDR3 is CATAEGTGYNEQFF. The CDR3 bases are TGTGCCACAGCCGAAGGGACAGGTTACAATGAGCAGTTCTTC.

The chain carries TRBV28 and TRBJ2-7, with 9 bases identical to TRBD2. V lost 2 bases, J lost 2 bases, and 7 bases stayed unmatched. Germline V CDR1 and CDR2: MDHEN, SYDVKM. The CDR3 has 16 amino acids. The CDR3 DNA reads TGTGCCAGCAGTTTAGCCGGGGCTAGCGGGACCTACGAGCAGTACTTC. Its protein product is CASSLAGASGTYEQYF.

This sequence joins TRBV10-3 and TRBJ1-1; 9 bases match TRBD1. The trim removed 3 bases at V and 3 bases at J, leaving 14 bases unmatched. This CDR3 has 18 amino acids. Looked up from germline, CDR1 is ENHRY and CDR2 is SYGVKD. The CDR3 here is CAISESPSGTGTDTEAFF. In DNA form, the CDR3 reads TGTGCCATCAGTGAATCCCCCTCCGGGACAGGGACGGACACTGAAGCTTTCTTT.

The CDR3 region is CASSLRGSGNTIYF. The CDR3 DNA reads TGTGCCAGCAGTCTCAGGGGATCCGGAAACACCATATATTTT. V usage is TRBV6-2 or TRBV6-3 and J usage is TRBJ1-3; D possibly corresponds to TRBD1 (6 bases). Germline loops: CDR1 MNHEY, CDR2 SVGEGT. CDR3 length: 14 amino acids. V lost 5 bases and J 4 bases, leaving 12 bases between the germline ends.

The V gene is TRBV29-1, the J gene TRBJ2-2, with 7 bases matching TRBD2. There are 14 residues in the CDR3. Germline trimming cut 5 bases from V and 1 base from J; bases unmatched to any gene: 4. From germline, CDR1 is SQVTM and CDR2 ANQGSEA. CDR3 amino acids: CSVTAGVNTGELFF. The DNA of the CDR3 is TGCAGCGTTACTGCGGGGGTGAACACCGGGGAGCTGTTTTTT.

The chain uses TRBV5-1 and TRBJ2-3; perhaps TRBD1 as D (5 bases). Trimming stripped 0 bases from V and 5 bases from J, with 19 bases between. Germline CDR1 reads SGHRS; CDR2 reads YFSETQ. The CDR3 runs 17 residues. CDR3 residues: CASSLGGNIPRGDTQYF. DNA of the CDR3: TGCGCCAGCAGCTTGGGGGGCAATATCCCGAGAGGAGATACGCAGTATTTT.

The chain carries TRBV27 and TRBJ2-7; D may be TRBD1 (5 bases). Germline CDR1 and CDR2: MNHEY and SMNVEV (reference sequence). Between the trimmed V and J ends, which lost 4 bases and 6 bases, there was a span of 13 bases. This CDR3 is 13 amino acids long. The CDR3 nucleotides are TGTGCCAGCAGTTGGAGCTCAGGGTTCGAGCAGTACTTC. Its protein is CASSWSSGFEQYF.

The chain joins TRBV21-1 to TRBJ1-5; the listed D gene, TRBD1, was not tested against the DNA. TRBV21-1 counts as a pseudogene. This CDR3 has 15 residues. The DNA for the CDR3 is TGTGCCAGCAGCACTCACGCGCAGGGCAATCAGCCCCAGCATTTT. As protein: CASSTHAQGNQPQHF.

The count of this clone is one. CDR3 amino acids: CASSQGADEQFF. For the CDR3, the DNA is TGTGCCAGCTCACAGGGGGCCGATGAGCAGTTCTTC. The genes are TRBV18 and TRBJ2-1, with TRBD1 matching over 7 bases. The CDR3 extends over 12 amino acids. The ends lost 4 bases at V and 8 bases at J; junction bases unmatched: 2. Germline loops: CDR1 KGHSH, CDR2 LQKENI.

V is TRBV28 and J is TRBJ1-6; 9 bases agree with TRBD1. From germline, CDR1 is MDHEN and CDR2 SYDVKM. This CDR3 contains 15 residues. V was clipped by 6 bases and J by 7 bases; unmatched bases: 7. The CDR3 loop reads CASSTQGTGNSPLHF. CDR3 nucleotides: TGTGCCAGCAGCACCCAGGGGACAGGGAATTCACCCCTCCACTTT.

This rearrangement joins TRBV5-4 to TRBJ2-3; tentative D call: TRBD1 (6 bases). The CDR3 runs to 13 residues. V was cut by 3 bases and J by 3 bases, with 8 bases left in between. Germline V gene lookup returns CDR1 SGHNT and CDR2 YYREEE (reference sequence). The CDR3 protein is CASSSQGTDTQYF. CDR3 in DNA: TGTGCCAGCAGCTCTCAGGGGACAGATACGCAGTATTTT.

The chain recombines TRBV5-1 with TRBJ1-2; 9 nucleotides align to TRBD1. Germline assignment: CDR1 SGHRS and CDR2 YFSETQ. V lost 4 bases, J lost 3 bases, and 7 bases stayed unmatched. The length of the CDR3 is 15 residues. CDR3 nucleotides: TGCGCCAGCAGCCTAGGGGACAGGGATTACTATGGCTACACCTTC. It is translated as CASSLGDRDYYGYTF.

V usage is TRBV11-3 and J usage is TRBJ1-6, with D maybe TRBD1 (5 bases). V lost 5 bases and J lost 1, with 12 bases in between. The CDR3 contains 16 residues. In germline, CDR1 is SGHNT, CDR2 YENEEA. CDR3 loop: CASSAQGGSYNSPLHF. The CDR3 bases are TGTGCCAGCAGCGCGCAGGGAGGATCCTATAATTCACCCCTCCACTTT.

The V call is TRBV7-8, the J call TRBJ2-1; D may be TRBD1 (5 bases). Deletions cut 5 bases from V and 9 bases from J, with 14 bases between. Germline-derived CDR1 and CDR2 are SGHVS and FQNEAQ. There are 13 residues in the CDR3. CDR3 region: CASSVDSSTEQFF. Written as DNA, the CDR3 is TGTGCCAGCAGCGTCGACAGTTCAACTGAGCAGTTCTTC.

The chain combines TRBV6-5 with TRBJ2-7; no reliable D call. Deletions cut 0 bases from V and 3 bases from J, with 12 bases between. CDR3 length: 15 amino acids. Per germline, CDR1 MNHEY and CDR2 SVGAGI. The CDR3 sequence is CASSYSPEALYEQYF. CDR3 bases: TGTGCCAGCAGTTACTCGCCCGAGGCGCTCTACGAGCAGTACTTC.

The chain recombines TRBV5-1 with TRBJ2-7, with 7 bases lining up with TRBD1. The CDR3 extends over 15 amino acids. Looked up from germline, CDR1 is SGHRS and CDR2 is YFSETQ. Trimming cost V 6 bases and J 2 bases; bases outside gene matches: 11. CDR3 sequence reads: CASTQGTLGAYEQYF. Written as DNA, the CDR3 is TGCGCCAGCACACAGGGGACCCTGGGGGCCTACGAGCAGTACTTC.

The V gene is TRBV6-5, the J gene TRBJ2-7, with D maybe TRBD2 (6 bases). V dropped 2 bases and J dropped 1 base, with 12 bases sitting between them. The V gene's germline CDR1 is MNHEY and CDR2 SVGAGI. This CDR3 has 15 amino acids. Here the CDR3 DNA reads TGTGCCAGCAGTTACGGAGGGACTTATTCCTACGAGCAGTACTTC. It translates to CASSYGGTYSYEQYF.

This clone was counted only a few times. CDR3 coding DNA: TGTGCCAGTGGGGAGACAGGGTCGGGGGCCAACGTCCTGACTTTC. Protein sequence: CASGETGSGANVLTF. The V call is TRBV6-5, the J call TRBJ2-6; 7 nucleotides line up with TRBD1. This CDR3 spans 15 amino acids. J gave up 4 bases and V 9 bases, and 9 bases lay outside the gene matches. Per the germline V gene, CDR1 is MNHEY and CDR2 is SVGAGI.

The chain couples TRBV5-1 to TRBJ2-1; 10 nucleotides agree with TRBD2. Unmatched junction bases numbered 10, after V lost 4 bases and J lost 6 bases. Per germline, CDR1 SGHRS and CDR2 YFSETQ. The CDR3 loop spans 16 amino acids. CDR3 region: CASSLPRVAGGNEQFF. CDR3 in DNA: TGCGCCAGCAGCCTCCCAAGGGTAGCGGGAGGCAATGAGCAGTTCTTC.